This passage covers 6 T cell receptor beta chains from one sample sequenced in a study of CD8+ T cells in alopecia areata. In a few patients, CD4+ T cells were split by CD25+CD127- sorting. RNA, once extracted, was reverse transcribed into cDNA for use as the sequencing template. Clones were sequenced by immunoSEQ multiplex PCR, and TCRdb holds only the in-frame ones, with some missing. The sample holds about 13,000 clones, roughly 61% seen once. The sequencing sample was made of CD4+ Tregs sorted from blood. The receptors originated from a human donor with alopecia areata.

J is TRBJ2-5 and V is TRBV5-1; weak D call: TRBD1 (5 bases). The germline V gene encodes CDR1 SGHRS and CDR2 YFSETQ. Trimming removed 3 bases at V and 4 bases at J, with 13 bases between. CDR3 size: 14 residues. The DNA for the CDR3 is TGCGCCAGCAGCTCCCAAGGGGTTTCAGAGACCCAGTACTTC. As protein: CASSSQGVSETQYF.

The gene calls are TRBV6-1 and TRBJ2-3; tentative D call: TRBD2 (6 bases). CDR3 length: 17 residues. In germline, CDR1 is MNHNS, CDR2 SASEGT. Trimming left V 8 bases short and J 4 bases short, with 25 bases between. CDR3 DNA sequence: TGTGCCAGCGGTGTGTCGGAAACGGGAGTCTTGGCAGATACGCAGTATTTT. It translates to CASGVSETGVLADTQYF.

This clone was seen only once. The gene calls are TRBV2 and TRBJ2-7; 8 bases are a match to TRBD2. The CDR3 has 11 residues. The ends lost 10 bases at V and 8 bases at J; junction bases unmatched: 7. Germline assignment: CDR1 SNHLY and CDR2 FYNNEI. CDR3 coding DNA: TGTGCCACCGAGACTAGCGAAAAGCAGTACTTC. Its protein product is CATETSEKQYF.

This clone was recorded a few times. The rearrangement joins TRBV5-1 to TRBJ2-1, with 12 nucleotides matching TRBD1. The CDR3 loop spans 15 amino acids. V trimming: 8 bases; J trimming: 7 bases; junction bases outside the gene matches: 10. Per germline, CDR1 SGHRS and CDR2 YFSETQ. CDR3 residues: CASQTGTGGLNEQFF. DNA for the CDR3: TGCGCCAGTCAGACCGGGACAGGGGGCTTGAATGAGCAGTTCTTC.

This clone was seen only a few times. The J gene is TRBJ2-2, the V gene TRBV19, with 11 bases lining up with TRBD2. In germline, CDR1 is LNHDA, CDR2 SQIVND (reference sequence). CDR3 length equals 18 residues. Unmatched junction bases numbered 12, after V lost 3 bases and J lost 6 bases. The CDR3: CASSMGLSGLADSGELFF. As DNA, the CDR3 is TGTGCCAGTAGTATGGGGTTATCGGGACTAGCGGACTCCGGGGAGCTGTTTTTT.

The rearrangement links TRBV6-6 to TRBJ2-7, with 7 bases fitting TRBD2. CDR3 length: 12 amino acids. Germline V gives CDR1 MNHNY, CDR2 SVGAGI (reference sequence). V lost 2 bases and J lost 6; bases outside the gene matches: 1. The CDR3 sequence is CASSYGGGEQYF. The DNA of the CDR3 is TGTGCCAGCAGTTACGGGGGGGGCGAGCAGTACTTC.